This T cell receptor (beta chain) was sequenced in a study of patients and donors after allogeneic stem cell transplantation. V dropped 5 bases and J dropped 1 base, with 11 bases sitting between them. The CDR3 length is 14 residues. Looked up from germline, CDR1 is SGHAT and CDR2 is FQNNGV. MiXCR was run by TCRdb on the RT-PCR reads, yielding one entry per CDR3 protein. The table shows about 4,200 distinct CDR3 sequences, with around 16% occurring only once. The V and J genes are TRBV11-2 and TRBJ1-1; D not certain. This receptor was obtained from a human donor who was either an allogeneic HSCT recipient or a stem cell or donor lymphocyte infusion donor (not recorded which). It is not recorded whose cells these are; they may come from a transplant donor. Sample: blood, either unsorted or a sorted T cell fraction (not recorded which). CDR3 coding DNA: TGTGCCAGCAGCCTGAGGCCTTGGAACACTGAAGCTTTCTTT. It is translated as CASSLRPWNTEAFF.